This TCR beta chain was recorded in a study of cytomegalovirus exposure and HLA in healthy donors. Study-wide results and limits: Cytomegalovirus status, reportedly, was diagnosed with high specificity and sensitivity by the classifier. Cytomegalovirus association was assigned to 150 to 200 TCR beta chains.

As regards this clone: Antigen unknown.

Sequenced by immunoSEQ multiplex PCR; TCRdb stores in-frame clones only, minus some. The sample holds some 150,000 clones, 88% seen once. Germline V gene data show CDR1 as MGHRA and CDR2 as YSYEKL. There are 15 residues in the CDR3. Deletions cut 1 base from V and 5 bases from J, with 12 bases between. The chain recombines TRBV4-1 with TRBJ2-1, with D tentatively TRBD1 (5 bases). The material sequenced was PBMCs. The receptor was isolated from a man between 18 and 29 years old in good health and CMV-seronegative. The CDR3 region is CASSQVWGQDNEQFF. The CDR3 nucleotides read TGCGCCAGCAGCCAAGTGTGGGGCCAGGACAATGAGCAGTTCTTC.